Included here is one T cell receptor (beta chain) sequence, with context. The antigen remains undetermined. This sample is part of a study of T cell repertoires in cytomegalovirus infection. Overall study context: A matching HLA type, together with CMV infection, was signaled by public TCR beta signatures.

TCRdb ran MiXCR on the reads and lists one entry per CDR3 protein. The data show roughly 200,000 distinct CDR3 sequences, approximately 9.7% seen once. Study-level results: Dominant in the ex vivo response were TCR beta clonotypes restricted by HLA-C and specific for CMV. Cumulative frequency (of public TCR beta family members) identified carriers of CMV plus the relevant HLA.

This CDR3 has 16 residues. Germline CDR1 is SGHRS and CDR2 is YFSETQ. Trimming removed 0 bases from V and 0 bases from J, with 9 bases in between. The sequencing input was PBMCs. This sequence originates from a human donor in good health (CMV status not recorded). Some clones in this sample may be carry-over from other donors' samples. The genes are TRBV5-1 and TRBJ2-2; no firm D call. In nucleotides, the CDR3 is TGCGCCAGCAGCTTGGAAGGGTCCTCGAACACCGGGGAGCTGTTTTTT. This encodes CASSLEGSSNTGELFF.